Below are 12 T cell receptor beta chains sequenced from a single sample in a study of vaccination effects on CD4 cells after COVID-19. Their antigen targets remain unknown. Libraries were prepared by immunoSEQ multiplex PCR; TCRdb keeps only in-frame clonotypes and omits some of them. The table shows 84,000 or so clones, with roughly 80% occurring only once. Ahead of sequencing, the ViraFEST assay grew antigen-specific CD4+ T cells using viral peptide pools. The culture ran for around 10 days before CD4+ T cells were isolated. Of the BNT162b2 and mRNA-1273 vaccines, participants received two doses of one or the other. The sequenced sample was CD4+ T cells from PBMCs cultured with HCoV-OC43 spike peptides, obtained after COVID-19 vaccination. Stated subset: HCoV-OC43 spike overlapping peptide pool stimulation. These receptors were obtained from a human donor who received a COVID-19 vaccine.

V usage is TRBV9 and J usage is TRBJ1-6; D is undetermined. CDR3 length: 16 residues. Per the germline V gene, CDR1 is SGDLS and CDR2 is YYNGEE. Trimming cost V 4 bases and J 4 bases, with 15 bases left between them. The CDR3 sequence: CASSSGSWDYNSPLHF. The CDR3 bases are TGTGCCAGCAGCTCGGGGTCCTGGGATTATAATTCACCCCTCCACTTT.

The chain carries TRBV5-1 and TRBJ2-3; 11 bases map to TRBD2. Germline V gene sequence: CDR1 SGHRS, CDR2 YFSETQ. V trimming: 5 bases; J trimming: 4 bases; junction bases outside the gene matches: 6. CDR3 size: 15 residues. CDR3 sequence: CASRGLAGGPDTQYF. The CDR3 DNA follows: TGCGCCAGCAGGGGGCTAGCGGGGGGCCCAGATACGCAGTATTTT.

The chain recombines TRBV12-3 or TRBV12-4 with TRBJ1-5; no clear D. The CDR3 length is 13 residues. V shed 3 bases and J shed 0 bases, with 3 bases lying between them. The CDR3 protein is CASSFGSNQPQHF. The CDR3 nucleotides read TGTGCCAGCAGTTTCGGTAGCAATCAGCCCCAGCATTTT.

The table lists this clone with a few counts. This chain connects TRBV25-1 to TRBJ2-2; possible D gene TRBD1, 5 bases. The CDR3 sequence is 13 residues long. Germline CDR1 MGHDK, CDR2 SYGVNS. The V and J ends lost 6 bases and 1 base respectively, with 6 bases between them. The CDR3 loop is CASRGVNTGELFF. The CDR3 DNA sequence: TGTGCCAGCAGAGGGGTGAACACCGGGGAGCTGTTTTTT.

V and J are TRBV5-1 and TRBJ1-1, with a possible D match to TRBD1 (6 bases). Germline V gene data show CDR1 as SGHRS and CDR2 as YFSETQ. The CDR3 is 15 amino acids. Deletions cut 4 bases from V and 4 bases from J, with 17 bases between. The DNA of the CDR3 is TGCGCCAGCAGCCCGCCCAGGGGCGCCTCCACTGAAGCTTTCTTT. Translating gives CASSPPRGASTEAFF.

The chain couples TRBV7-9 to TRBJ1-1, with D maybe TRBD1 (5 bases). Germline CDR1 reads SEHNR; CDR2 reads FQNEAQ (reference sequence). Trimming shortened V by 0 bases and J by 1 base, and 9 bases separated the two germline ends. CDR3 length: 15 residues. The chain's CDR3 is CASSLARDPNTEAFF. For the CDR3, the DNA is TGTGCCAGCAGCTTAGCGCGGGACCCGAACACTGAAGCTTTCTTT.

This clone appeared a single time. The chain links TRBV10-3 to TRBJ2-7; the match to TRBD1 covers 7 bases. Germline V CDR1 and CDR2: ENHRY, SYGVKD. CDR3 length equals 12 residues. V lost 5 bases to trimming and J lost 4 bases; unmatched junction nucleotides: 2. CDR3 nucleotide sequence: TGTGCCATCAGTCAACAGGGGTACGAGCAGTACGTC. It translates to CAISQQGYEQYV.

This chain uses TRBV2 with TRBJ1-6, with D possibly matching TRBD1 (5 bases). The germline V and J ends were trimmed by 7 bases and 7 bases, with 17 bases remaining between them. Germline CDR1 and CDR2: SNHLY and FYNNEI. The CDR3 sequence is 15 residues long. CDR3 protein: CASISSGPGNSPLHF. CDR3 nucleotide sequence: TGTGCCAGCATTAGTTCAGGGCCGGGGAATTCACCCCTCCACTTT.

The CDR3 region is CASSYTGTGNPFNQPQHF. The CDR3, as DNA: TGTGCCAGCAGTTATACCGGGACAGGGAATCCCTTCAATCAGCCCCAGCATTTT. This chain connects TRBV6-2 or TRBV6-3 to TRBJ1-5, with 9 bases aligning to TRBD1. Germline V gene lookup returns CDR1 MNHEY and CDR2 SVGEGT. The CDR3 consists of 18 residues. Losses at the gene ends were 3 bases for V and 3 bases for J; bases not matched to a gene: 12.

Points on this clone: Other DNA sequences in this specimen translate into the identical CDR3. The gene calls are TRBV20-1 and TRBJ2-1; D unresolved. With 6 bases removed from V and 2 bases from J, the gap between germline ends came to 5 bases. Per germline, CDR1 DFQATT and CDR2 SNEGSKA (reference sequence). CDR3 length equals 11 residues. For the CDR3, the DNA is TGCAGTGCCCGAGCCTACAATGAGCAGTTCTTC. Protein: CSARAYNEQFF.

J is TRBJ2-5 and V is TRBV7-2; D call uncertain. In germline, CDR1 is SGHTA, CDR2 FQGNSA. CDR3 length: 14 residues. V dropped 3 bases and J dropped 1 base, with 9 bases sitting between them. CDR3 residues: CASSFRSGQETQYF. The DNA of the CDR3 is TGTGCCAGCAGCTTCAGGTCAGGCCAAGAGACCCAGTACTTC.

The chain employs TRBV29-1 and TRBJ2-3; D might be TRBD2 (6 bases). Germline V CDR1 and CDR2: SQVTM, ANQGSEA. Trimming pared 3 bases from V and 0 bases from J, leaving 10 bases between. The CDR3 sequence is 14 residues long. The CDR3 DNA sequence: TGCAGCGTTGACTCGCTAGCGAGCACAGATACGCAGTATTTT. Protein product: CSVDSLASTDTQYF.